Each of the 25 T cell receptor beta chains below was sequenced from the same sample in a study of OX40 agonist ivuxolimab in advanced cancers. The data were produced by immunoSEQ multiplex PCR, yet TCRdb's version contains in-frame clones alone and is incomplete. The sample lists 70,000 to 80,000 clones; approximately 78% were seen once. Source: CD4+ or CD8+ T cells sorted from blood, taken in a trial of the OX40 agonist ivuxolimab. The source of these receptors is an adult with an advanced solid tumor such as melanoma, head and neck, liver or kidney cancer.

This clone was recorded only once. The V gene is TRBV27, the J gene TRBJ2-7; 8 bases are a match to TRBD1. CDR3 size: 13 residues. Germline loops: CDR1 MNHEY, CDR2 SMNVEV (reference sequence). V shed 5 bases, J shed 9 bases, and the junction held 9 bases outside the gene matches. The CDR3 DNA sequence: TGTGCCAGCAGTCACGGACAGGGTACGGGGCAGTACTTC. It codes for CASSHGQGTGQYF.

The rearrangement joins TRBV7-2 to TRBJ2-7; 12 positions agree with TRBD2. Germline V lookup: CDR1 SGHTA, CDR2 FQGNSA. The CDR3 runs to 17 residues. J was trimmed by 1 base and V by 5 bases; bases with no gene match: 9. CDR3 region: CASSRGLAGASSYEQYF. The DNA of the CDR3 is TGTGCCAGCAGCCGGGGACTAGCGGGTGCCTCATCCTACGAGCAGTACTTC.

This clone showed up just a few times. The genes are TRBV11-2 and TRBJ2-3; D is ambiguous. Trimming removed 5 bases at V and 6 bases at J, with 12 bases between. Germline V CDR1 and CDR2: SGHAT, FQNNGV. The CDR3 spans 13 residues. CDR3 in DNA: TGTGCCAGCAGCCCAGTGACCACGGATACGCAGTATTTT. Protein: CASSPVTTDTQYF. Drawing the rest from reference TRBV11-2 and TRBJ2-3, the complete variable domain is EAGVAQSPRYKIIEKRQSVAFWCNPISGHATLYWYQQILGQGPKLLIQFQNNGVVDDSQLPKDRFSAERLKGVDSTLKIQPAKLEDSAVYLCASSPVTTDTQYFGPGTRLTVL.

The chain employs TRBV6-4 and TRBJ2-1; D might be TRBD2 (6 bases). The CDR3 spans 17 residues. The germline V gene encodes CDR1 MRHNA and CDR2 SNTAGT. Deletions cut 5 bases from V and 0 bases from J, with 17 bases between. The CDR3 sequence is CASSPGVWRDSYNEQFF. CDR3 in DNA: TGTGCCAGCAGTCCCGGGGTCTGGAGGGACTCCTACAATGAGCAGTTCTTC.

The J gene is TRBJ1-2, the V gene TRBV4-1; D is ambiguous. The V gene's germline CDR1 is MGHRA and CDR2 YSYEKL. V was clipped by 4 bases and J by 8 bases, with 17 bases between them. The length of the CDR3 is 14 residues. The CDR3 is CASSPAEDVGGYTF. The CDR3 bases are TGCGCCAGCAGCCCCGCCGAGGACGTTGGGGGCTACACCTTC.

The V and J genes are TRBV30 and TRBJ2-3; D not resolved. Germline CDR1 and CDR2: GTSNPN and SVGIG (reference sequence). V was cut by 0 bases and J by 2 bases, with 3 bases left in between. The CDR3 is 12 residues long. CDR3 nucleotide sequence: TGTGCCTGGAGTGTCCACACAGATACGCAGTATTTT. Translated: CAWSVHTDTQYF.

This chain links TRBV10-3 with TRBJ2-5, with 11 bases matching TRBD1. Near its end, the DNA agrees better with TRBJ2-7, so the J call may be wrong. The CDR3 has 12 residues. Germline V gene sequence: CDR1 ENHRY, CDR2 SYGVKD. The CDR3 sequence: CAIGTGGYEQYF. CDR3 DNA: TGTGCCATCGGGACAGGGGGGTACGAGCAGTACTTC.

In this sample, this clone turned up once. The J gene is TRBJ2-5, the V gene TRBV6-5; D is tentatively TRBD1 or TRBD2 (6 bases each). This CDR3 has 16 amino acids. Germline values: CDR1 MNHEY, CDR2 SVGAGI. Trimming cost V 0 bases and J 1 base, with 12 bases left between them. CDR3 DNA: TGTGCCAGCAGTTACTCGACAGGAGGGGGCCAAGAGACCCAGTACTTC. Translated, it gives CASSYSTGGGQETQYF.

The chain recombines TRBV5-8 with TRBJ1-1, with unresolved D. The germline gives CDR1 SGHTS, CDR2 YDEGEE. This CDR3 has 14 amino acids. Trimming removed 2 bases at V and 0 bases at J, with 8 bases between. CDR3 amino acids: CASSLGSVNTEAFF. In nucleotides, the CDR3 is TGTGCCAGCAGCTTAGGGTCAGTGAACACTGAAGCTTTCTTT.

The chain joins TRBV5-4 to TRBJ2-5; 11 positions match TRBD1. CDR3 length equals 14 residues. In germline, CDR1 is SGHNT, CDR2 YYREEE (reference sequence). J gave up 4 bases and V 7 bases, and 6 bases lay outside the gene matches. The CDR3, as DNA: TGTGCCAGCCTCCGGGACAGGGGGTCAGAGACCCAGTACTTC. The encoded protein is CASLRDRGSETQYF.

The chain combines TRBV6-5 with TRBJ2-1; D may match TRBD1 or TRBD2 (5 bases each). V was cut by 0 bases and J by 9 bases, with 15 bases left in between. This CDR3 is built from 15 residues. Germline V CDR1 and CDR2: MNHEY, SVGAGI. The CDR3 nucleotides are TGTGCCAGCAGTTACTCTTACCTGTCGAGGGGTGAGCAGTTCTTC. Its protein product is CASSYSYLSRGEQFF.

V gene TRBV4-3 combines with J gene TRBJ1-3; tentatively, D is TRBD1 (5 bases). Germline CDR1 is LGHNA and CDR2 is YSLEER. Trimming stripped 0 bases from V and 0 bases from J, with 6 bases between. The CDR3 totals 15 residues. The CDR3 protein is CASSQETVSGNTIYF. The CDR3 DNA reads as TGCGCCAGCAGCCAAGAGACAGTCTCTGGAAACACCATATATTTT.

The chain uses TRBV6-5 and TRBJ2-3; D remains ambiguous. Germline values: CDR1 MNHEY, CDR2 SVGAGI. Trimming took 0 bases from V and 5 from J, leaving 3 bases between them. This CDR3 spans 12 amino acids. CDR3 in amino acids: CASSYSKDTQYF. Written as DNA, the CDR3 is TGTGCCAGCAGTTACTCGAAAGATACGCAGTATTTT.

The chain's CDR3 is CASSYGTSGIQETQYF. The DNA of the CDR3 is TGTGCCAGCAGTTACGGGACTAGCGGGATTCAAGAGACCCAGTACTTC. V is TRBV6-5 and J is TRBJ2-5, with 13 bases lining up with TRBD2. Germline-derived CDR1 and CDR2 are MNHEY and SVGAGI. The CDR3 has 16 residues. With 2 bases clipped from V and 2 bases from J, the junction kept 2 bases outside the gene matches.

Only one count was recorded for this clone. This chain connects TRBV7-9 to TRBJ1-2; D gene uncertain. V lost 0 bases and J 8 bases, leaving 10 bases between the germline ends. This CDR3 is built from 13 residues. In germline, CDR1 is SEHNR, CDR2 FQNEAQ (reference sequence). The CDR3 DNA reads TGTGCCAGCAGCTTAGCGACGGGAATCGGCTACACCTTC. This translates into CASSLATGIGYTF.

V is TRBV9 and J is TRBJ2-1; D is ambiguous. The V end was cut by 2 bases, the J end by 5 bases, with 11 bases between. Germline CDR1 SGDLS, CDR2 YYNGEE. The CDR3 length is 14 residues. The CDR3 sequence: CASSVMGLDNEQFF. CDR3 nucleotides: TGTGCCAGCAGCGTCATGGGGTTGGACAATGAGCAGTTCTTC.

The chain uses TRBV5-6 and TRBJ2-3; TRBD2 is a possible D gene (5 bases). V was cut by 4 bases and J by 4 bases, with 13 bases left in between. This CDR3 contains 14 residues. The germline gives CDR1 SGHDT, CDR2 YYEEEE. The chain's CDR3 is CASSHQAGADTQYF. Written as DNA, the CDR3 is TGTGCCAGCAGCCACCAGGCGGGCGCAGATACGCAGTATTTT.

The chain has TRBV7-9 and TRBJ1-5; 8 nucleotides match TRBD1. With V trimmed by 5 bases and J by 8 bases, 5 bases remained unmatched. This CDR3 is 13 amino acids long. CDR1 and CDR2 (germline): SEHNR, FQNEAQ (reference sequence). Written as DNA, the CDR3 is TGTGCCAGCAGCCCGGACAGGGTAAAGCCCCAGCATTTT. Its translation: CASSPDRVKPQHF.

The rearrangement joins TRBV5-1 to TRBJ1-3, with a weak D call TRBD1 (5 bases). The germline V gene has CDR1 SGHRS and CDR2 YFSETQ. The CDR3 has 13 residues. Between the trimmed V and J ends, which lost 4 bases and 4 bases, there was a span of 9 bases. CDR3 nucleotides: TGCGCCAGCAGCCGGGACGTGGGAAACACCATATATTTT. Its translation is CASSRDVGNTIYF. Complete variable domain (other parts from reference TRBV5-1 and TRBJ1-3): KAGVTQTPRYLIKTRGQQVTLSCSPISGHRSVSWYQQTPGQGLQFLFEYFSETQRNKGNFPGRFSGRQFSNSRSEMNVSTLELGDSALYLCASSRDVGNTIYFGEGSWLTVV.

CDR3 DNA sequence: TGTGCCAGCAGCTTAGGACATGATCAGCCCCAGCATTTT. It translates to CASSLGHDQPQHF. The chain employs TRBV7-2 and TRBJ1-5, with no clear D. CDR3 size: 13 residues. In germline, CDR1 is SGHTA, CDR2 FQGNSA. The V and J ends lost 1 base and 5 bases respectively, with 6 bases between them.

This clone was counted at least ten times. The V gene is TRBV23-1, the J gene TRBJ2-7, with D tentatively TRBD1 (6 bases). Being an ORF, TRBV23-1 has a function that is uncertain. This CDR3 is built from 15 residues. The germline V and J ends were trimmed by 2 bases and 2 bases, with 13 bases remaining between them. The DNA for the CDR3 is TGCGCCAGCAGTCAAAGGGTCAGGGGAACCTACGAGCAGTACTTC. Protein product: CASSQRVRGTYEQYF.

The chain couples TRBV7-8 to TRBJ2-7; D is unresolved. CDR1 is SGHVS and CDR2 is FQNEAQ in the germline V gene. The CDR3 extends over 14 amino acids. Trimming left V 5 bases short and J 2 bases short, with 13 bases between. Here the CDR3 reads CASSLGPTAYEQYF. In nucleotides, the CDR3 is TGTGCCAGCAGCCTAGGCCCGACCGCCTACGAGCAGTACTTC.

V is TRBV27 and J is TRBJ2-1, with D possibly TRBD1 on 6 matching bases. Germline loops: CDR1 MNHEY, CDR2 SMNVEV (reference sequence). The length of the CDR3 is 15 residues. Trimming took 4 bases from V and 4 from J, leaving 14 bases between them. The CDR3: CASSSRDRPYNEQFF. CDR3 sequence (DNA): TGTGCCAGCAGTTCTCGAGACAGGCCTTACAATGAGCAGTTCTTC.

This chain connects TRBV9 to TRBJ1-1; 7 nucleotides agree with TRBD1. Germline CDR1 is SGDLS and CDR2 is YYNGEE. This CDR3 contains 14 residues. The ends lost 4 bases at V and 3 bases at J; junction bases unmatched: 6. The CDR3 nucleotides are TGTGCCAGCAGCCCAGGGGGGGGCTACACTGAAGCTTTCTTT. Translation gives CASSPGGGYTEAFF. Using reference TRBV9 and TRBJ1-1 for the parts outside the CDR3, the full variable domain is DSGVTQTPKHLITATGQRVTLRCSPRSGDLSVYWYQQSLDQGLQFLIQYYNGEERAKGNILERFSAQQFPDLHSELNLSSLELGDSALYFCASSPGGGYTEAFFGQGTRLTVV.

This clone was counted once. The chain links TRBV7-8 to TRBJ2-1; TRBD1 matches 10 bases. The J segment lost 9 bases and the V segment lost 5 bases, leaving 13 bases of the junction unmatched. The length of the CDR3 is 16 residues. Germline V gives CDR1 SGHVS, CDR2 FQNEAQ. CDR3: CASSLLGTGARGEQFF. The CDR3 nucleotides read TGTGCCAGCAGCCTGCTTGGGACAGGGGCGCGGGGTGAGCAGTTCTTC.